This T cell receptor beta chain is from a study of shared clonotypes between healthy human individuals. At the deep level, the assay was run. The method was immunoSEQ multiplex PCR; TCRdb's version includes in-frame clones alone and lacks a portion of them. Of approximately 1.5 million clones listed, 98% to 99% are singletons. Comments on this clone: Antigen specificity is unknown.

Study-level results: Researchers found naive subsets generally carried larger estimated richness than memory subsets. Researchers sampled only blood; tissue repertoires likely differ.

The V gene end was trimmed by 4 bases and the J gene end by 2 bases; junction bases not matched to a gene: 14. There are 17 residues in the CDR3. The germline V gene has CDR1 WNHNN and CDR2 SYGVQD (reference sequence). Sequences were obtained from naive CD4+ T cells sorted from blood. Subset here: CD45RA+ positively selected. The rearrangement links TRBV10-1 to TRBJ2-7; 7 bases are a match to TRBD2. This receptor was taken from a man aged 30-40 years in good health. The CDR3 loop is CASSGGGRRESTYEQYF. Written as DNA, the CDR3 is TGCGCCAGCAGTGGGGGGGGACGGAGGGAGAGTACCTACGAGCAGTACTTC.